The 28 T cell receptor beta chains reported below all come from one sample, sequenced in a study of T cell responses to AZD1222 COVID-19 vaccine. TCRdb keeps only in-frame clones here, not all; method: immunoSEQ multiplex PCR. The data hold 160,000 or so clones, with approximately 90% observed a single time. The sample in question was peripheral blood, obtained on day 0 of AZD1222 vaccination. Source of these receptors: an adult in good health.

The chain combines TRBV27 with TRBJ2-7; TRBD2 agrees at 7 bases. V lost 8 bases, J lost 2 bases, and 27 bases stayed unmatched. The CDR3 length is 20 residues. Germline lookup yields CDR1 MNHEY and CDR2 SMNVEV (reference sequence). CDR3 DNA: TGTGCCAGCTCAAAGACACCCTTAATTTTCATGCGGGAGAGAACCTACGAGCAGTACTTC. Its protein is CASSKTPLIFMRERTYEQYF.

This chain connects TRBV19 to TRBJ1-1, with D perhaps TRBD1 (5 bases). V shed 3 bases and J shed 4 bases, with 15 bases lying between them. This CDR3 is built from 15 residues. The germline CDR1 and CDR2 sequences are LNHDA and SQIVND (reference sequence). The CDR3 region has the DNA TGTGCCAGTAGTATGACGGACGGTGGGGGCACTGAAGCTTTCTTT. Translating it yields CASSMTDGGGTEAFF.

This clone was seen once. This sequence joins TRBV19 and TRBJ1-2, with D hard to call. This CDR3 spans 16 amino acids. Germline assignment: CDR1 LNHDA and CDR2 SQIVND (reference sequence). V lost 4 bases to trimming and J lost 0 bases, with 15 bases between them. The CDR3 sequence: CASSTGPGAPNYGYTF. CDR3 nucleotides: TGTGCCAGTAGTACCGGACCGGGAGCTCCTAACTATGGCTACACCTTC.

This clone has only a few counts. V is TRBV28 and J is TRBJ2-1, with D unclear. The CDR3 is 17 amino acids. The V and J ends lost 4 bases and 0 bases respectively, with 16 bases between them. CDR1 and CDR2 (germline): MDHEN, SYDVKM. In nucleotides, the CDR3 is TGTGCCAGCAGTTCCTTAAAGGGCGGCAGCTCCTACAATGAGCAGTTCTTC. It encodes CASSSLKGGSSYNEQFF. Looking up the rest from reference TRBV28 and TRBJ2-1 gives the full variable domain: DVKVTQSSRYLVKRTGEKVFLECVQDMDHENMFWYRQDPGLGLRLIYFSYDVKMKEKGDIPEGYSVSREKKERFSLILESASTNQTSMYLCASSSLKGGSSYNEQFFGPGTRLTVL.

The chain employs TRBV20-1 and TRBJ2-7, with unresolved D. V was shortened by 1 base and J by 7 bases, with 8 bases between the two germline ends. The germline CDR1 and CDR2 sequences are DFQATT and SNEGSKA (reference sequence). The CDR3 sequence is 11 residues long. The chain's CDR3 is CSARGASEQYF. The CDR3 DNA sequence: TGCAGTGCTAGAGGAGCTAGTGAGCAGTACTTC.

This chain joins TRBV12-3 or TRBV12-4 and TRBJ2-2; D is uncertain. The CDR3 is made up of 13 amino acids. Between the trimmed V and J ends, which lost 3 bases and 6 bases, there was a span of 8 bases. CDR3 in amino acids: CASSFVGPGELFF. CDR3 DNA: TGTGCCAGCAGTTTCGTTGGGCCCGGGGAGCTGTTTTTT.

CDR3 in amino acids: CASSEDYRPQGKLFF. The CDR3 nucleotides read TGTGCCAGCAGTGAGGATTATCGCCCCCAGGGAAAACTGTTTTTT. The V gene is TRBV25-1, the J gene TRBJ1-4; a weak D match, TRBD1 (5 bases). Germline lookup yields CDR1 MGHDK and CDR2 SYGVNS. This CDR3 contains 15 residues. Trimming shortened V by 3 bases and J by 10 bases, and 18 bases separated the two germline ends.

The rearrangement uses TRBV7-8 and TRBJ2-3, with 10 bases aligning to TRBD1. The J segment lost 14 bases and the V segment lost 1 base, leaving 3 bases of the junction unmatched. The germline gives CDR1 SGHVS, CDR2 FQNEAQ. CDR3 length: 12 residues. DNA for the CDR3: TGTGCCAGCAGCTTAGAAGGGACAGGGGCGTATTTT. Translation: CASSLEGTGAYF.

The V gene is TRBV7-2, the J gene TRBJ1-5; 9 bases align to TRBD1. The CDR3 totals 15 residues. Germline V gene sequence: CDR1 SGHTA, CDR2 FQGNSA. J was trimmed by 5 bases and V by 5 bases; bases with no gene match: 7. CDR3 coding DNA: TGTGCCAGCAGCCATAGGACAGGGGACGATCAGCCCCAGCATTTT. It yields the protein CASSHRTGDDQPQHF.

The CDR3 bases are TGTGCCAGCAGCTTACTTCTCCGGGGGGTAAAGAACACTGAAGCTTTCTTT. Translated, it gives CASSLLLRGVKNTEAFF. The rearrangement joins TRBV5-6 to TRBJ1-1; maybe TRBD1 (5 bases). Germline V CDR1 and CDR2: SGHDT, YYEEEE. V was clipped by 2 bases and J by 1 base, with 18 bases between them. This CDR3 spans 17 amino acids.

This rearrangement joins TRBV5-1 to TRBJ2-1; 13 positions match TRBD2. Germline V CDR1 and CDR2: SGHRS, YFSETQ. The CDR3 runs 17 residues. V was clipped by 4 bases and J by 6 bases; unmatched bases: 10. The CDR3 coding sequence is TGCGCCAGCAGCCCCCAAGGACTAGCGGGAGTGGGCAATGAGCAGTTCTTC. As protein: CASSPQGLAGVGNEQFF.

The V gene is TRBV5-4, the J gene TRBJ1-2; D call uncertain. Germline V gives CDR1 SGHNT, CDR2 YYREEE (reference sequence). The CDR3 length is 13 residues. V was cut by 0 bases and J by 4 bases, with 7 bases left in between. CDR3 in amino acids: CASSLEASYGYTF. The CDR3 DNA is TGTGCCAGCAGCTTGGAAGCCTCCTATGGCTACACCTTC.

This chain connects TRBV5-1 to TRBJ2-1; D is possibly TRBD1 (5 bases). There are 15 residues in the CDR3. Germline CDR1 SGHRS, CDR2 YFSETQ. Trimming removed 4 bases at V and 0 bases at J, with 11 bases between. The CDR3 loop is CASSLLDSSYNEQFF. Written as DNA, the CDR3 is TGCGCCAGCAGCCTACTCGACAGCTCCTACAATGAGCAGTTCTTC.

The CDR3, as DNA: TGTGCCAGCAGCTTAGCAGGGGGCAACTATGGCTACACCTTC. Translating it yields CASSLAGGNYGYTF. The genes are TRBV7-9 and TRBJ1-2; 7 bases are shared with TRBD1. Germline V gene lookup returns CDR1 SEHNR and CDR2 FQNEAQ (reference sequence). This CDR3 has 14 amino acids. The V segment lost 0 bases and the J segment 2 bases; nucleotides outside the gene matches: 0.

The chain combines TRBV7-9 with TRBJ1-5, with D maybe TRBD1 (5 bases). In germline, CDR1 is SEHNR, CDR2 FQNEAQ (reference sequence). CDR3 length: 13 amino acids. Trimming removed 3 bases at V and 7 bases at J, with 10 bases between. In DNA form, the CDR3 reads TGTGCCAGCAGCTTTGGGGGGGGGCAGCCCCAGCATTTT. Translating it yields CASSFGGGQPQHF.

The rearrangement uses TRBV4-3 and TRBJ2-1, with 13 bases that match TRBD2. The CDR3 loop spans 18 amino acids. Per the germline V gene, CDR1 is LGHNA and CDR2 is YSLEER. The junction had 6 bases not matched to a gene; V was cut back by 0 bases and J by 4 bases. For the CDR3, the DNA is TGCGCCAGCAGCCAAGAAAGGCTACTAGCGGGAGGGTACAATGAGCAGTTCTTC. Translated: CASSQERLLAGGYNEQFF.

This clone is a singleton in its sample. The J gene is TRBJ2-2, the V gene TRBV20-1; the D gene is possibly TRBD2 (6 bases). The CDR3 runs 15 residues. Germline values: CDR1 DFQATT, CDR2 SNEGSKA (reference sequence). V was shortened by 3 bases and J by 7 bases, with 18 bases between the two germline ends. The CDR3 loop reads CSASGREKGHGELFF. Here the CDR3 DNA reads TGCAGTGCTAGTGGTCGGGAGAAAGGTCACGGGGAGCTGTTTTTT.

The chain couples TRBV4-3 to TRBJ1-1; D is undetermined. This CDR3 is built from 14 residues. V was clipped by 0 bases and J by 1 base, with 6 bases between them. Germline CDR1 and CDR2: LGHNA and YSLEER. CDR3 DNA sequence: TGCGCCAGCAGCCAAGATCGGGGGAACACTGAAGCTTTCTTT. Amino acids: CASSQDRGNTEAFF.

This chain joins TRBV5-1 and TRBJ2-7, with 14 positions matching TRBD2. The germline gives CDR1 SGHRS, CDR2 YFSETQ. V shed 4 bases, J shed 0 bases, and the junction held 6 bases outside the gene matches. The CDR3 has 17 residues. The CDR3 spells CASSTEGLAGASYEQYF. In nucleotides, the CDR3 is TGCGCCAGCAGCACTGAGGGACTAGCGGGAGCCTCCTACGAGCAGTACTTC.

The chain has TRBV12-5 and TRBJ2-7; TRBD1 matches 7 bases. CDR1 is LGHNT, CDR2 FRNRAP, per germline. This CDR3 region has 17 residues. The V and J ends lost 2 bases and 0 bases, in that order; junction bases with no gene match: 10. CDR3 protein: CASGLLDRVPPSYEQYF. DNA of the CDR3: TGTGCTAGTGGTTTGCTTGACAGGGTCCCCCCCTCCTACGAGCAGTACTTC.

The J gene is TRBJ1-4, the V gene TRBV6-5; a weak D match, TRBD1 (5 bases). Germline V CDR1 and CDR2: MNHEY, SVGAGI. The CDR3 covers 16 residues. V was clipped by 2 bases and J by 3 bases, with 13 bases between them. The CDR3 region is CASSYGGWVANEKLFF. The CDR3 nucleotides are TGTGCCAGCAGTTACGGGGGGTGGGTGGCTAATGAAAAACTGTTTTTT.

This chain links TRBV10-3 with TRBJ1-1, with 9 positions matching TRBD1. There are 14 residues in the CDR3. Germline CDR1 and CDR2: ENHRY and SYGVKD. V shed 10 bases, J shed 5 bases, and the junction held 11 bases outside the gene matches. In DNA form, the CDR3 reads TGTGCCACGAGGAGGAGACAGGGGGTTACTGAAGCTTTCTTT. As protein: CATRRRQGVTEAFF.

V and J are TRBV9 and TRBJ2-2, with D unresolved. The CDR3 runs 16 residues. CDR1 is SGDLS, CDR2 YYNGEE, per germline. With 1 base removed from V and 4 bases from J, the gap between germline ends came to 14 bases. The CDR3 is CASSVSSASVTGELFF. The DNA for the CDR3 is TGTGCCAGCAGCGTAAGCTCTGCAAGCGTCACCGGGGAGCTGTTTTTT.

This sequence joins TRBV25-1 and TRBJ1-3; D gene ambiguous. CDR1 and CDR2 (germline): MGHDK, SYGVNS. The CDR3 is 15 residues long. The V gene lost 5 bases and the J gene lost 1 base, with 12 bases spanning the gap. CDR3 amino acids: CASSPSLGSGNTIYF. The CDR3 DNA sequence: TGTGCCAGCAGTCCGAGCCTCGGGTCTGGAAACACCATATATTTT.

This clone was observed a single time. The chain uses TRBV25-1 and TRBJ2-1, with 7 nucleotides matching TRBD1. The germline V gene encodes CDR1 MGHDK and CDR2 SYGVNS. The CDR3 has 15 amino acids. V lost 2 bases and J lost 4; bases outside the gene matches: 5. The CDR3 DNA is TGTGCCAGCAGTGAAACCGGGACAGAGTACAATGAGCAGTTCTTC. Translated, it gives CASSETGTEYNEQFF.

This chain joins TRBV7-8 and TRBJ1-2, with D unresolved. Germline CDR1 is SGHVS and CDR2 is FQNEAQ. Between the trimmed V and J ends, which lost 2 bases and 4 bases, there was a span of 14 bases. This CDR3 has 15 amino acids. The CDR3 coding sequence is TGTGCCAGCAGCTTAAACTGGCAGGACCTCTATGGCTACACCTTC. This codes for CASSLNWQDLYGYTF.

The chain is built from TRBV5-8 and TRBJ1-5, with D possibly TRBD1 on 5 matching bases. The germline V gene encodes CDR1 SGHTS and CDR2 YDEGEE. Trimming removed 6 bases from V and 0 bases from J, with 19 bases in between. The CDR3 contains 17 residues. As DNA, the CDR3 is TGTGCCAGCACCCCCATCCCGGGGGGAATTAGCAATCAGCCCCAGCATTTT. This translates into CASTPIPGGISNQPQHF.

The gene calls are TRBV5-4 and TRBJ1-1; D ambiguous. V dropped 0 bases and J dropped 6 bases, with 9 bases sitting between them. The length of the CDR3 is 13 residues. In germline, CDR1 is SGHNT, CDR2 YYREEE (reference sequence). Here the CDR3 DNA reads TGTGCCAGCAGCTTGGAACGGGGAGCTGAAGCTTTCTTT. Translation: CASSLERGAEAFF.